This TCR beta chain was identified in a study of fetal regulatory T cell absence and autoimmunity. Background on the study: Exocrine pancreas autoimmunity occurred in IPEX patients lacking clinical diabetes.

CDR3 size: 15 residues. CDR1 and CDR2 from the germline V gene are SGHAT and FQNNGV. Trimming pared 7 bases from V and 2 bases from J, leaving 17 bases between. TCRdb's copy holds only in-frame clones and misses some; the assay was immunoSEQ multiplex PCR. The repertoire includes 95,000 to 100,000 clones, approximately 79% of them detected once, and less than 2.5% sits in the top ten. Concerning this clone itself: Its antigen is not known.

Study-level results: Oligoclonal TCR enrichment in pancreas over cord blood reached over 100-fold for some clones.

The specimen sequenced was pancreas tissue. The sequence came from a male donor with IPEX syndrome. The chain combines TRBV11-2 with TRBJ2-5; D gene uncertain. CDR3: CASTLHLAVQETQYF. CDR3 DNA: TGTGCCAGCACCCTCCATTTAGCAGTACAAGAGACCCAGTACTTC.